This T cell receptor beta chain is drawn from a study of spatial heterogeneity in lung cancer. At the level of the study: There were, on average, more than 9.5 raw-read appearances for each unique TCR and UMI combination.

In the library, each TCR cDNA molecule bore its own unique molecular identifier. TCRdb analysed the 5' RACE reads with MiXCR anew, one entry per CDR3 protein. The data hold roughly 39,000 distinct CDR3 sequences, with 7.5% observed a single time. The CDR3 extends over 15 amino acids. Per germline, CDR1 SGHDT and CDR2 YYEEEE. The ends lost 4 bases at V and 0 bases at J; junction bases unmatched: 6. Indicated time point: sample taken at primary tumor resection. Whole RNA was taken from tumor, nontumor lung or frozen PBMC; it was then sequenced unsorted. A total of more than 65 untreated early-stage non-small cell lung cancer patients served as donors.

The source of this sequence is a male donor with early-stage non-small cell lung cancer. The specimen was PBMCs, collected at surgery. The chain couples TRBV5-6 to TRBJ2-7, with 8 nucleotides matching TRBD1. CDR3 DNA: TGTGCCAGCAGCCGTCCGGGACAGGCCTCCTACGAGCAGTACGTC. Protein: CASSRPGQASYEQYV.